One sample yielded the 3 T cell receptor beta chains listed below, sequenced in a study of cytotoxic CD8 clonotypes in ibrutinib-treated CLL. Libraries were prepared by immunoSEQ multiplex PCR; TCRdb keeps only in-frame clonotypes and omits some of them. The table lists 130,000 to 150,000 clones, about 79% of them singletons, with 9.5% to 15% in the top ten. The specimen was PBMCs, collected after 12 months of ibrutinib treatment. These receptor sequences come from a human donor with chronic lymphocytic leukemia.

This chain uses TRBV5-1 with TRBJ2-3; possibly TRBD1 or TRBD2 for D (5 bases each). The V end lost 4 bases, the J end lost 6 bases, and 15 bases lay between the germline ends. Germline V gives CDR1 SGHRS, CDR2 YFSETQ. This CDR3 has 14 amino acids. The CDR3 DNA reads TGCGCCAGCAGCATAGGGACCCCGGGGGATACGCAGTATTTT. Protein product: CASSIGTPGDTQYF. The whole variable domain, remainder taken from reference TRBV5-1 and TRBJ2-3, is KAGVTQTPRYLIKTRGQQVTLSCSPISGHRSVSWYQQTPGQGLQFLFEYFSETQRNKGNFPGRFSGRQFSNSRSEMNVSTLELGDSALYLCASSIGTPGDTQYFGPGTRLTVL.

This chain joins TRBV19 and TRBJ1-1; D is possibly TRBD1 (6 bases). CDR1 is LNHDA and CDR2 is SQIVND in the germline V gene (reference sequence). The CDR3 is 13 amino acids. Trimming cost V 10 bases and J 1 base, with 13 bases left between them. The CDR3 DNA reads TGTGCCACCGGGACACATAAGAACACTGAAGCTTTCTTT. Its translation is CATGTHKNTEAFF.

V usage is TRBV6-5 and J usage is TRBJ2-7; no reliable D call. V gave up 6 bases and J gave up 1 base, with 10 bases separating them. From germline, CDR1 is MNHEY and CDR2 SVGAGI. This CDR3 spans 13 amino acids. The CDR3 reads CASRPTHSYEQYF. CDR3 sequence (DNA): TGTGCCAGCAGACCGACCCATTCCTACGAGCAGTACTTC.